The 20 T cell receptor beta chains below come from one sample, sequenced in a study of shared T cell receptors in the human thymus. This table comes from immunoSEQ multiplex PCR, and its TCRdb copy is limited to in-frame clones, with some not included. The table shows 700,000 or so clones, with over 75% occurring only once. These data are also associated with another study on human thymus T cells.

Specimen: thymocytes. The receptors were gathered from a girl under three years old with a congenital heart defect.

The V call is TRBV6-1, the J call TRBJ1-5; tentatively, D is TRBD1 (6 bases). This CDR3 is 15 amino acids long. CDR1 and CDR2 (germline): MNHNS, SASEGT. Trimming stripped 6 bases from V and 1 base from J, with 13 bases between. The CDR3 spells CASRPAGESNQPQHF. The DNA for the CDR3 is TGTGCCAGCAGACCGGCAGGGGAAAGCAATCAGCCCCAGCATTTT.

The genes are TRBV9 and TRBJ1-1, with D maybe TRBD1 (5 bases). Germline V lookup: CDR1 SGDLS, CDR2 YYNGEE. This CDR3 region has 17 residues. V dropped 3 bases and J dropped 0 bases, with 18 bases sitting between them. The CDR3 region is CASSAKEPAGLNTEAFF. The CDR3 region has the DNA TGTGCCAGCAGCGCAAAGGAGCCCGCGGGGCTGAACACTGAAGCTTTCTTT.

The CDR3 coding sequence is TGTGCCAGCAGTGGAGGGGGGGCCATCAATGGCTACACCTTC. The encoded protein is CASSGGGAINGYTF. The chain carries TRBV2 and TRBJ1-2; tentative D call: TRBD1 (6 bases). With 4 bases removed from V and 6 bases from J, the gap between germline ends came to 15 bases. Germline-derived CDR1 and CDR2 are SNHLY and FYNNEI. This CDR3 is built from 14 residues.

The J gene is TRBJ2-7, the V gene TRBV7-2; TRBD2 agrees at 8 bases. J gave up 2 bases and V 2 bases, and 17 bases lay outside the gene matches. Per the germline V gene, CDR1 is SGHTA and CDR2 is FQGNSA. The CDR3 is 19 amino acids. CDR3 sequence reads: CASSLSSFGVGGAPYEQYF. CDR3 nucleotide sequence: TGTGCCAGCAGCTTAAGTTCCTTCGGCGTCGGGGGGGCCCCCTACGAGCAGTACTTC.

This clone appeared a single time. The chain couples TRBV7-6 to TRBJ2-5, with 8 bases fitting TRBD1. The V segment lost 0 bases and the J segment 6 bases; nucleotides outside the gene matches: 6. Germline CDR1 and CDR2: SGHVS and FNYEAQ. CDR3 length: 15 amino acids. The CDR3 loop is CASSLARTGWKTQYF. Here the CDR3 DNA reads TGTGCCAGCAGCTTAGCGAGGACAGGGTGGAAGACCCAGTACTTC.

The gene calls are TRBV15 and TRBJ2-1, with 7 bases that match TRBD2. Germline-derived CDR1 and CDR2 are LNHNV and YYDKDF (reference sequence). This CDR3 region has 15 residues. V lost 1 base to trimming and J lost 9 bases; unmatched junction nucleotides: 9. The CDR3 loop is CATSRAVPGRGEQFF. For the CDR3, the DNA is TGTGCCACCAGCAGAGCCGTGCCTGGGAGGGGTGAGCAGTTCTTC.

The rearrangement uses TRBV7-8 and TRBJ2-7, with TRBD2 as a possible D gene (6 bases). Germline loops: CDR1 SGHVS, CDR2 FQNEAQ. V lost 5 bases and J 3 bases, leaving 23 bases between the germline ends. The CDR3 totals 17 residues. The CDR3 nucleotides read TGTGCCAGCAGCCCCCGAACACTAGCTCCTCCTTACTACGAGCAGTACTTC. Translation gives CASSPRTLAPPYYEQYF.

The chain combines TRBV7-2 with TRBJ2-7; D possibly corresponds to TRBD2 (5 bases). This CDR3 region has 11 residues. Trimming left V 8 bases short and J 7 bases short, with 12 bases between. Germline lookup yields CDR1 SGHTA and CDR2 FQGNSA. The CDR3 nucleotides are TGTGCCAGCGGCGATAGCGTTGAGCAGTACTTC. It encodes CASGDSVEQYF.

The chain couples TRBV5-1 to TRBJ1-4; weak D call: TRBD1 (5 bases). V dropped 3 bases and J dropped 8 bases, with 17 bases sitting between them. Germline V CDR1 and CDR2: SGHRS, YFSETQ. CDR3 length equals 15 residues. The CDR3 bases are TGCGCCAGCAGCTCCGTTCAGGGAGGAGAGGAAAAACTGTTTTTT. Its translation: CASSSVQGGEEKLFF. The full variable domain, its missing parts supplied by reference TRBV5-1 and TRBJ1-4, is KAGVTQTPRYLIKTRGQQVTLSCSPISGHRSVSWYQQTPGQGLQFLFEYFSETQRNKGNFPGRFSGRQFSNSRSEMNVSTLELGDSALYLCASSSVQGGEEKLFFGSGTQLSVL.

The chain employs TRBV19 and TRBJ1-2; the D gene is possibly TRBD1 (5 bases). Trimming pared 7 bases from V and 8 bases from J, leaving 17 bases between. The CDR3 extends over 13 amino acids. CDR1 is LNHDA and CDR2 is SQIVND in the germline V gene (reference sequence). The CDR3 reads CASTKKGRWGYTF. Written as DNA, the CDR3 is TGTGCCAGTACCAAGAAGGGGCGATGGGGCTACACCTTC.

The chain recombines TRBV5-1 with TRBJ2-1, with 14 bases fitting TRBD2. V gave up 5 bases and J gave up 8 bases; unmatched junction bases: 15. This CDR3 has 18 residues. From germline, CDR1 is SGHRS and CDR2 YFSETQ. CDR3 sequence: CASSSFGTSGGPGDEQFF. CDR3 nucleotide sequence: TGCGCCAGCAGTAGTTTTGGGACTAGCGGGGGTCCCGGGGATGAGCAGTTCTTC.

There are a few counts of this clone. The rearrangement joins TRBV4-3 to TRBJ1-4; 7 bases are shared with TRBD1. CDR3 length: 17 amino acids. Losses at the gene ends were 4 bases for V and 7 bases for J; bases not matched to a gene: 15. The germline V gene has CDR1 LGHNA and CDR2 YSLEER. CDR3 sequence (DNA): TGCGCCAGCAGCCCGTCCCGGGACAGTGGACAAGCTGAAAAACTGTTTTTT. Protein product: CASSPSRDSGQAEKLFF.

The genes are TRBV5-4 and TRBJ2-5; no reliable D call. The V and J ends lost 4 bases and 3 bases respectively, with 16 bases between them. This CDR3 is built from 15 residues. Germline CDR1 SGHNT, CDR2 YYREEE (reference sequence). The CDR3 spells CASSPTRIGKETQYF. The CDR3 region has the DNA TGTGCCAGCAGCCCTACCAGGATCGGTAAAGAGACCCAGTACTTC.

This clone was observed a few times. The chain uses TRBV19 and TRBJ1-3; no clear D. The CDR3 runs 17 residues. Trimming shortened V by 1 base and J by 8 bases, and 21 bases separated the two germline ends. Germline loops: CDR1 LNHDA, CDR2 SQIVND (reference sequence). CDR3 amino acids: CASSIGPAGGNVYTIYF. CDR3 coding DNA: TGTGCCAGTAGTATAGGCCCCGCGGGAGGGAACGTGTACACCATATATTTT.

V and J are TRBV7-8 and TRBJ1-2; the D gene is possibly TRBD1 (5 bases). CDR3 length: 16 residues. V lost 2 bases, J lost 0 bases, and 13 bases lay in between. CDR1 and CDR2 from the germline V gene are SGHVS and FQNEAQ. CDR3 sequence reads: CASSLSRQTPNYGYTF. The CDR3, as DNA: TGTGCCAGCAGCTTATCCCGACAGACTCCTAACTATGGCTACACCTTC.

The chain carries TRBV5-1 and TRBJ1-1; a weak D match, TRBD1 (6 bases). V shed 4 bases and J shed 0 bases, with 13 bases lying between them. Looked up from germline, CDR1 is SGHRS and CDR2 is YFSETQ. The CDR3 is 15 amino acids. The CDR3 DNA reads as TGCGCCAGCAGCAACCGGACAGCTTTGAACACTGAAGCTTTCTTT. Protein: CASSNRTALNTEAFF.

The gene calls are TRBV30 and TRBJ1-6, with 12 positions matching TRBD1. V dropped 3 bases and J dropped 7; count of bases not matched to a gene: 10. CDR1 and CDR2 (germline): GTSNPN, SVGIG (reference sequence). The CDR3 consists of 17 residues. The DNA of the CDR3 is TGTGCCTGGAGCCTTGGGACAGGGGGCAACTCGAATTCACCCCTCCACTTT. The encoded protein is CAWSLGTGGNSNSPLHF.

In this sample, this clone turned up once. The CDR3 is CSVEDGPGNEQFF. The CDR3, as DNA: TGCAGCGTTGAAGACGGCCCAGGTAATGAGCAGTTCTTC. The V call is TRBV29-1, the J call TRBJ2-1, with unresolved D. The CDR3 totals 13 residues. Trimming removed 0 bases at V and 7 bases at J, with 10 bases between. CDR1 SQVTM and CDR2 ANQGSEA come from the germline V gene.

This clone has more than one count but fewer than ten. The chain employs TRBV19 and TRBJ2-5; D possibly corresponds to TRBD1 (7 bases). CDR3 length equals 15 residues. In germline, CDR1 is LNHDA, CDR2 SQIVND (reference sequence). With 4 bases removed from V and 5 bases from J, the gap between germline ends came to 17 bases. The CDR3 bases are TGTGCCAGTAGTACCCGACAGGGCCGGGGGGAGACCCAGTACTTC. Encoded protein: CASSTRQGRGETQYF.

The table lists this clone with a count of one. The chain couples TRBV4-3 to TRBJ2-3; TRBD2 aligns across 13 bases. This CDR3 has 17 residues. V lost 1 base, J lost 8 bases, and 9 bases stayed unmatched. The V gene's germline CDR1 is LGHNA and CDR2 YSLEER. The CDR3 protein is CASSQARLAGGQGTQYF. In nucleotides, the CDR3 is TGCGCCAGCAGCCAAGCTAGACTAGCGGGGGGCCAGGGTACGCAGTATTTT.